This T cell receptor beta chain was retrieved from a study of blood T cell repertoires in COVID-19 (TCRdb year 2020). For the wider study: Samples from collaborators originated in the United States, Italy and Spain and spanned both the acute and convalescent phases of COVID-19. A freely available public database, intended as a resource for researchers studying the immune response to SARS-CoV-2, is where the repertoires were released. The prospective study material was composed of cDNA or gDNA derived from T cells, B-cell-depleted T cells, or PBMCs. The samples were drawn from the first 160 participants of the ongoing ImmuneRACE study and from over 950 subjects provided by 6 global collaborators. Where available, HLA class I and class II types were obtained from metadata supplied by the sample provider rather than from assay-based typing. Subjects who had been exposed to COVID-19, were actively infected with it, or had recovered from it provided the deeply sampled blood TCRbeta repertoires that made up the dataset. The sample metadata nearly always contained a de-identified subject ID, COVID-19 status, age in years and sex.

General conclusions and limits of the study: Clinical and demographic metadata were provided uncurated, with the amount varying by source and participant.

The immunoSEQ Assay, a bias-controlled multiplex PCR, was used to amplify TCRbeta CDR3 regions from genomic DNA. The authors' analysis ran thus. Within the assay, amplification of reference gene primers was used to estimate how many nucleated cells each sample contained. To quantify the absolute abundance of each unique TCRbeta CDR3 rearrangement, sequence reads were collapsed and filtered. For each sample, productive Simpson clonality was calculated as the square root of Simpson's diversity index across productive rearrangements. The table comes from immuneACCESS by way of TCRdb, which keeps in-frame sequences with V and J called. Part of the clones is missing from these tables; in studies checked, under half for an unresolved V gene and the rest for unknown reasons. V and J calls and clone size follow that table, whereas D and trimming were derived from the DNA. The sample table contains 19,000 or so clones; only one count was recorded for roughly 88% of them. The ten largest make up 9.8% of the sample.

In the germline V gene (reference sequence), CDR1 corresponds to SEHNR and CDR2 to FQNEAQ. The V end gives up 8 bases and the J end 5 bases, leaving 9 bases in the junction not matched to a gene. The CDR3 numbers 15 residues from cysteine through phenylalanine. The CDR3 DNA has 45 bases and is translated from base 1. Only one count was recorded for this clone. The antigen it recognizes is unknown. No base-level quality is on record; no much larger clone is a single base apart. The collaborating institutions used their own protocols to collect whole blood in K2EDTA tubes. For TCRbeta analysis, collaborator samples were shipped as frozen whole blood, as isolated PBMCs, or as DNA extracted from either sample type.

The clonotype originates from a man aged 35-49 years with active COVID-19. Material: peripheral blood. The sequence links TRBV7-9 to TRBJ2-5, with 12 central nucleotides matching TRBD1. Read as DNA, the sequence is TGTGCCAGCGCCCGCCGGGACAGGGGGCATGAGACCCAGTACTTC. This translates into CASARRDRGHETQYF.